The 14 T cell receptor beta chains below were found in one sample sequenced in a study of cytotoxic CD8 clonotypes in ibrutinib-treated CLL. Assay used: immunoSEQ multiplex PCR; TCRdb lists only in-frame clones, some missing. The sample has about 310,000 clones; 80% are singletons. The specimen comprised PBMCs, sampled before ibrutinib treatment. These receptors all come from a human donor with chronic lymphocytic leukemia.

This clone was detected a few times. The rearrangement links TRBV28 to TRBJ2-1; D gene ambiguous. The germline V and J ends were trimmed by 3 bases and 4 bases, with 16 bases remaining between them. The length of the CDR3 is 16 residues. Germline values: CDR1 MDHEN, CDR2 SYDVKM. This chain's CDR3 is CASSFVANEIYNEQFF. The CDR3 DNA reads TGTGCCAGCAGTTTTGTGGCGAATGAGATTTACAATGAGCAGTTCTTC.

The chain couples TRBV27 to TRBJ1-2; D ambiguous. Germline lookup yields CDR1 MNHEY and CDR2 SMNVEV (reference sequence). The CDR3 is 15 amino acids. V shed 2 bases and J shed 1 base, with 11 bases lying between them. CDR3 region: CASSLIPGDNYGYTF. CDR3 coding DNA: TGTGCCAGCAGTTTAATCCCCGGAGATAACTATGGCTACACCTTC.

This chain joins TRBV30 and TRBJ1-5, with a weak D call TRBD1 (6 bases). The ends were cut back, 2 bases at V and 4 bases at J, with 9 bases in the middle. There are 13 residues in the CDR3. Germline V gene sequence: CDR1 GTSNPN, CDR2 SVGIG (reference sequence). In DNA, the CDR3 is TGTGCCTGGAGTACAGGGATGAATCAGCCCCAGCATTTT. Translated: CAWSTGMNQPQHF.

This sequence joins TRBV19 and TRBJ1-1; a weak D match, TRBD1 (6 bases). The CDR3 is 13 residues long. The V gene's germline CDR1 is LNHDA and CDR2 SQIVND (reference sequence). Trimming took 5 bases from V and 6 from J, leaving 13 bases between them. The CDR3 loop is CASSYGQRPEAFF. CDR3 nucleotides: TGTGCCAGTAGTTACGGACAGCGTCCTGAAGCTTTCTTT. The full variable domain, its missing parts supplied by reference TRBV19 and TRBJ1-1, is DGGITQSPKYLFRKEGQNVTLSCEQNLNHDAMYWYRQDPGQGLRLIYYSQIVNDFQKGDIAEGYSVSREKKESFPLTVTSAQKNPTAFYLCASSYGQRPEAFFGQGTRLTVV.

This clone was recorded only once. V gene TRBV7-2 combines with J gene TRBJ2-7, with D hard to call. The CDR3 is 15 amino acids. Germline assignment: CDR1 SGHTA and CDR2 FQGNSA. V was trimmed by 4 bases and J by 2 bases, leaving 15 bases between them. CDR3 nucleotides: TGTGCCAGCAGCTCCCAGTTTGGTGCAGCCTACGAGCAGTACTTC. Translating gives CASSSQFGAAYEQYF.

This sequence joins TRBV6-6 and TRBJ1-2; 8 bases match TRBD1. V shed 10 bases, J shed 6 bases, and the junction held 16 bases outside the gene matches. The CDR3 has 15 residues. Germline CDR1 and CDR2: MNHNY and SVGAGI (reference sequence). The CDR3 DNA follows: TGTGCCATCCGCGTGAATCCTGGACAGGGCCATGGCTACACCTTC. Its translation is CAIRVNPGQGHGYTF.

Note on this clone: One end of the junction is discordant with germline, which a read error may explain. This chain uses TRBV7-7 with TRBJ2-5, with D possibly called TRBD1 or TRBD2 (6 bases each). In germline, CDR1 is SSHAT, CDR2 FNYEAQ (reference sequence). The CDR3 is 15 residues long. The CDR3 protein is CASSPFRGEQETQYF. In DNA, the CDR3 is TGTGCTAGCAGCCCTTTTAGGGGGGAGCAAGAGACCCAGTACTTC. The full variable domain, rest sourced from reference TRBV7-7 and TRBJ2-5, is GAGVSQSPRYKVTKRGQDVTLRCDPISSHATLYWYQQALGQGPEFLTYFNYEAQPDKSGLPSDRFSAERPEGSISTLTIQRTEQRDSAMYRCASSPFRGEQETQYFGPGTRLLVL.

The chain is built from TRBV28 and TRBJ1-1; 8 nucleotides agree with TRBD1. Losses at the gene ends were 5 bases for V and 4 bases for J; bases not matched to a gene: 9. This CDR3 has 15 amino acids. CDR1 and CDR2 (germline): MDHEN, SYDVKM. CDR3 nucleotides: TGTGCCAGCAGTCGGGGGACAGGCCGAGGCACTGAAGCTTTCTTT. Amino acids: CASSRGTGRGTEAFF.

In this sample, this clone turned up a few times. This sequence joins TRBV2 and TRBJ2-5; D not certain. Trimming took 5 bases from V and 5 from J, leaving 12 bases between them. The CDR3 sequence is 13 residues long. The germline V gene has CDR1 SNHLY and CDR2 FYNNEI. CDR3 DNA sequence: TGTGCCAGCAGTCGAGGCCGTGGCGAGACCCAGTACTTC. Its protein product is CASSRGRGETQYF. Filled out from reference TRBV2 and TRBJ2-5, the complete variable domain reads EPEVTQTPSHQVTQMGQEVILRCVPISNHLYFYWYRQILGQKVEFLVSFYNNEISEKSEIFDDQFSVERPDGSNFTLKIRSTKLEDSAMYFCASSRGRGETQYFGPGTRLLVL.

The chain links TRBV27 to TRBJ2-7; D is possibly TRBD2 (6 bases). This CDR3 has 15 amino acids. V was trimmed by 4 bases and J by 2 bases, leaving 15 bases between them. Germline CDR1 reads MNHEY; CDR2 reads SMNVEV (reference sequence). DNA of the CDR3: TGTGCCAGCAGTTATAGTAGCGGCAGTCCCTACGAGCAGTACTTC. Encoded protein: CASSYSSGSPYEQYF.

The chain is built from TRBV11-2 and TRBJ2-1; 7 bases line up with TRBD2. Trimming cost V 6 bases and J 9 bases; bases outside gene matches: 11. Germline CDR1 reads SGHAT; CDR2 reads FQNNGV. The CDR3 runs to 14 residues. DNA for the CDR3: TGTGCCAGCAGGACCCCCCGGGGCGGGAGTGAGCAGTTCTTC. Protein sequence: CASRTPRGGSEQFF.

The CDR3 loop reads CASSFDRGEQYF. DNA of the CDR3: TGTGCCAGCAGCTTCGACAGGGGCGAGCAGTACTTC. The chain combines TRBV7-8 with TRBJ2-7; 8 nucleotides align to TRBD1. CDR3 size: 12 residues. Germline CDR1 SGHVS, CDR2 FQNEAQ. The V gene end was trimmed by 3 bases and the J gene end by 6 bases; junction bases not matched to a gene: 1.

The chain links TRBV25-1 to TRBJ2-1, with 12 bases lining up with TRBD2. J lost 6 bases, V lost 5 bases, and 5 bases had no gene match. This CDR3 spans 15 amino acids. CDR1 MGHDK and CDR2 SYGVNS come from the germline V gene. The CDR3, as DNA: TGTGCCAGCAGTTCGACTAGCGGGGGCCTCAATGAGCAGTTCTTC. Its protein product is CASSSTSGGLNEQFF.

This chain joins TRBV7-6 and TRBJ1-2; 8 bases align to TRBD1. V was pared by 5 bases and J by 8 bases, with 7 bases of the junction left unmatched. CDR3 size: 13 residues. CDR1 is SGHVS, CDR2 FNYEAQ, per germline. The DNA of the CDR3 is TGTGCCAGCAGCCCAGCAGGGGGCGGAGGCTACACCTTC. Translation: CASSPAGGGGYTF.